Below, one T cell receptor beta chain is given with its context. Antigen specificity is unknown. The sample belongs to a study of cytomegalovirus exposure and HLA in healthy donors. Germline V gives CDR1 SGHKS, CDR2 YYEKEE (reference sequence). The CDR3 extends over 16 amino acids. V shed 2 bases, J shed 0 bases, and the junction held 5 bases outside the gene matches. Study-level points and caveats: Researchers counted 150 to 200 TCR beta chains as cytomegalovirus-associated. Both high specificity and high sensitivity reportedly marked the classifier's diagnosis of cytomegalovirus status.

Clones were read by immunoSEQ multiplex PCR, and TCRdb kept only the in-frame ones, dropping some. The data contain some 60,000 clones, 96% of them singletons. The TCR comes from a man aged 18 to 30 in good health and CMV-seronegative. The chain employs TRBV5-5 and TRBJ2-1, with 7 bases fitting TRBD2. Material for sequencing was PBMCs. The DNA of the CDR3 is TGTGCCAGCAGCTTCCGCGGGAGCCACTCCTACAATGAGCAGTTCTTC. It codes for CASSFRGSHSYNEQFF.